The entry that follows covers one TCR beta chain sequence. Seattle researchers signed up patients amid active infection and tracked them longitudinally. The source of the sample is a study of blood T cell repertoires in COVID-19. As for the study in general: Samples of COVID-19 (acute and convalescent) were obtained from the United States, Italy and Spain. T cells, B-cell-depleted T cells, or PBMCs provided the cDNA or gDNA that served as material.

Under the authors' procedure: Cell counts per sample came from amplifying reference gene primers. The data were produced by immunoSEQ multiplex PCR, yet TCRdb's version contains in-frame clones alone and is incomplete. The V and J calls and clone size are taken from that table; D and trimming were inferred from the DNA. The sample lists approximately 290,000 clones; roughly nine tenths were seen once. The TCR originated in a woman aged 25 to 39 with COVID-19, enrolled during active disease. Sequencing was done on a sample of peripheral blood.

CDR3 nucleotide sequence: TGTGCCAGCAGCTTAGTCGCGGGGCCACTCAATGAGCAGTTCTTC. It is translated as CASSLVAGPLNEQFF. The chain has TRBV7-9 and TRBJ2-1; D is possibly TRBD2 (6 bases). V gave up 1 base and J gave up 6 bases, with 13 bases separating them. Germline CDR1 is SEHNR and CDR2 is FQNEAQ (reference sequence). The CDR3 spans 15 residues.